The 20 T cell receptor beta chains presented below share a single source sample, sequenced in a study of cytomegalovirus exposure and HLA in healthy donors. PCR involved 60 Vbeta and 13 Jbeta primers. Generated by immunoSEQ multiplex PCR, the TCRdb table keeps only in-frame clones and is missing some. This table holds approximately 6,800 clones, about half found once. Sequenced sample: PBMCs. The source of these receptors is a man younger than 40 in good health and CMV-seropositive.

The J gene is TRBJ2-5, the V gene TRBV28, with D tentatively TRBD1 (6 bases). V was shortened by 4 bases and J by 5 bases, with 8 bases between the two germline ends. Germline CDR1 MDHEN, CDR2 SYDVKM. The CDR3 loop spans 12 amino acids. Here the CDR3 reads CASSSGVETQYF. The CDR3 nucleotides read TGTGCCAGCAGTTCAGGGGTCGAGACCCAGTACTTC.

This chain connects TRBV6-5 to TRBJ1-3; possibly TRBD1 for D (5 bases). With 2 bases removed from V and 7 bases from J, the gap between germline ends came to 15 bases. Germline V CDR1 and CDR2: MNHEY, SVGAGI. The CDR3 covers 15 residues. The DNA of the CDR3 is TGTGCCAGCAGTTACGAAACGGCAGGGCGGAACACCATATATTTT. Its protein is CASSYETAGRNTIYF.

This clone was picked up a small number of times. The V gene is TRBV29-1, the J gene TRBJ1-1; D is unresolved. Germline V CDR1 and CDR2: SQVTM, ANQGSEA. V dropped 4 bases and J dropped 4 bases, with 7 bases sitting between them. This CDR3 comprises 11 residues. The CDR3 loop is CSVVRVTEAFF. DNA of the CDR3: TGCAGCGTTGTGCGGGTCACTGAAGCTTTCTTT.

The V gene is TRBV7-8, the J gene TRBJ1-5; D perhaps matches TRBD1 (5 bases). Germline V gene sequence: CDR1 SGHVS, CDR2 FQNEAQ. The V end was cut by 5 bases, the J end by 3 bases, with 11 bases between. The CDR3 loop spans 14 amino acids. CDR3 coding DNA: TGTGCCAGCAGCACTCTGGGGCTCAATCAGCCCCAGCATTTT. This sequence encodes CASSTLGLNQPQHF.

The chain has TRBV4-1 and TRBJ1-5; D is perhaps TRBD1 (5 bases). Germline-derived CDR1 and CDR2 are MGHRA and YSYEKL. The ends were cut back, 0 bases at V and 4 bases at J, with 10 bases in the middle. CDR3 length equals 15 residues. CDR3 region: CASSQEGGVNQPQHF. Here the CDR3 DNA reads TGCGCCAGCAGCCAAGAAGGAGGGGTGAATCAGCCCCAGCATTTT.

The chain combines TRBV7-8 with TRBJ1-1, with D uncertain. The V gene lost 4 bases and the J gene lost 8 bases, with 11 bases spanning the gap. The CDR3 has 12 residues. Germline CDR1 reads SGHVS; CDR2 reads FQNEAQ. The CDR3 coding sequence is TGTGCCAGCAGCTCCTTGGGCAGGGAAGCTTTCTTT. It translates to CASSSLGREAFF.

This chain joins TRBV5-6 and TRBJ2-7; 10 bases agree with TRBD2. This CDR3 is built from 12 residues. From germline, CDR1 is SGHDT and CDR2 YYEEEE. V lost 4 bases to trimming and J lost 9 bases; unmatched junction nucleotides: 4. CDR3 in amino acids: CASSRLAGVQYF. CDR3 sequence (DNA): TGTGCCAGCAGCAGGCTAGCGGGAGTGCAGTACTTC.

The rearrangement uses TRBV28 and TRBJ2-7; the D gene is possibly TRBD2 (5 bases). This CDR3 comprises 12 residues. Germline CDR1 reads MDHEN; CDR2 reads SYDVKM. Trimming removed 11 bases from V and 2 bases from J, with 13 bases in between. CDR3 coding DNA: TGTGCCTGTCATGGGAGACCCTACGAGCAGTACTTC. It is translated as CACHGRPYEQYF.

The chain combines TRBV30 with TRBJ1-1; TRBD1 is a possible D gene (5 bases). CDR1 and CDR2 from the germline V gene are GTSNPN and SVGIG (reference sequence). CDR3 length: 11 amino acids. V was pared by 0 bases and J by 8 bases, with 7 bases between. The CDR3 spells CAWSVNREAFF. CDR3 nucleotides: TGTGCCTGGAGTGTAAACAGGGAAGCTTTCTTT.

V gene TRBV29-1 combines with J gene TRBJ1-1; D is undetermined. CDR1 SQVTM and CDR2 ANQGSEA come from the germline V gene. The ends were cut back, 3 bases at V and 4 bases at J, with 12 bases in the middle. The CDR3 covers 13 residues. Written as DNA, the CDR3 is TGCAGCGTTGAGCGGGAAATAAGCACTGAAGCTTTCTTT. Protein: CSVEREISTEAFF.

The chain recombines TRBV4-3 with TRBJ1-4, with D perhaps TRBD1 (6 bases). CDR1 and CDR2 from the germline V gene are LGHNA and YSLEER. V shed 0 bases and J shed 3 bases, with 11 bases lying between them. The CDR3 extends over 16 amino acids. The CDR3 region is CASSQDPGQSNEKLFF. CDR3 DNA: TGCGCCAGCAGCCAAGATCCCGGACAGTCTAATGAAAAACTGTTTTTT.

The chain joins TRBV14 to TRBJ1-2; D is undetermined. Germline CDR1 SGHDN, CDR2 FVKESK. V was clipped by 0 bases and J by 5 bases, with 7 bases between them. CDR3 size: 13 residues. CDR3 nucleotide sequence: TGTGCCAGCAGCCAAGATCAACAGTATGGCTACACCTTC. As protein: CASSQDQQYGYTF. Variable domain in full (rest from reference TRBV14 and TRBJ1-2): EAGVTQFPSHSVIEKGQTVTLRCDPISGHDNLYWYRRVMGKEIKFLLHFVKESKQDESGMPNNRFLAERTGGTYSTLKVQPAELEDSGVYFCASSQDQQYGYTFGSGTRLTVV.

The CDR3 here is CAWSDPYYGYTF. The CDR3 coding sequence is TGTGCCTGGAGTGATCCTTACTATGGCTACACCTTC. This chain joins TRBV30 and TRBJ1-2; D gene ambiguous. Germline V gives CDR1 GTSNPN, CDR2 SVGIG (reference sequence). This CDR3 has 12 residues. Trimming stripped 1 base from V and 3 bases from J, with 6 bases between.

This chain joins TRBV30 and TRBJ2-3; D is ambiguous. The CDR3 is 11 residues long. CDR1 is GTSNPN and CDR2 is SVGIG in the germline V gene (reference sequence). V was shortened by 8 bases and J by 6 bases, with 12 bases between the two germline ends. CDR3 protein: CARTIADTQYF. The CDR3, as DNA: TGTGCCAGAACAATCGCCGATACGCAGTATTTT.

This clone was observed a handful of times. This chain uses TRBV5-5 with TRBJ2-7; tentatively, D is TRBD2 (6 bases). The germline V gene encodes CDR1 SGHKS and CDR2 YYEKEE (reference sequence). The CDR3 loop spans 12 amino acids. Trimming removed 4 bases from V and 6 bases from J, with 11 bases in between. The CDR3 bases are TGTGCCAGCAGCAAACTAGCCGGCGAGCAGTACTTC. Translation gives CASSKLAGEQYF.

The chain has TRBV5-4 and TRBJ1-2; the D gene is possibly TRBD1 (5 bases). The ends were cut back, 3 bases at V and 0 bases at J, with 21 bases in the middle. Per the germline V gene, CDR1 is SGHNT and CDR2 is YYREEE (reference sequence). This CDR3 has 18 residues. Here the CDR3 reads CASSSDRSRQLTNYGYTF. The CDR3 DNA reads as TGTGCCAGCAGCTCCGACCGAAGTAGACAGCTAACTAACTATGGCTACACCTTC.

The chain uses TRBV29-1 and TRBJ2-3, with TRBD2 matching over 8 bases. This CDR3 is built from 15 residues. Per the germline V gene, CDR1 is SQVTM and CDR2 is ANQGSEA. J lost 6 bases, V lost 5 bases, and 13 bases had no gene match. The CDR3 region has the DNA TGCAGCGTTAGCGGGGGTCCTGGCCTGGGGGATACGCAGTATTTT. Protein sequence: CSVSGGPGLGDTQYF.

The J gene is TRBJ1-2, the V gene TRBV27; D ambiguous. This CDR3 has 13 amino acids. Deletions cut 4 bases from V and 6 bases from J, with 12 bases between. Germline V gene sequence: CDR1 MNHEY, CDR2 SMNVEV (reference sequence). CDR3 nucleotides: TGTGCCAGCAGTTCAGCCCCGCGGGATGGCTACACCTTC. It encodes CASSSAPRDGYTF.

This chain connects TRBV28 to TRBJ1-2; weak D call: TRBD1 (6 bases). V lost 6 bases and J lost 4, with 15 bases in between. Per germline, CDR1 MDHEN and CDR2 SYDVKM. There are 14 residues in the CDR3. CDR3 DNA: TGTGCCAGCAGACCACAGGGTTCCGTCTATGGCTACACCTTC. Translated: CASRPQGSVYGYTF.

V is TRBV13 and J is TRBJ2-7; D gene uncertain. The V end was cut by 5 bases, the J end by 6 bases, with 8 bases between. The CDR3 is 11 amino acids. Germline V gene lookup returns CDR1 PRHDT and CDR2 FYEKMQ (reference sequence). The CDR3 protein is CASSSNREQYF. CDR3 bases: TGTGCCAGCAGCAGCAACCGCGAGCAGTACTTC.